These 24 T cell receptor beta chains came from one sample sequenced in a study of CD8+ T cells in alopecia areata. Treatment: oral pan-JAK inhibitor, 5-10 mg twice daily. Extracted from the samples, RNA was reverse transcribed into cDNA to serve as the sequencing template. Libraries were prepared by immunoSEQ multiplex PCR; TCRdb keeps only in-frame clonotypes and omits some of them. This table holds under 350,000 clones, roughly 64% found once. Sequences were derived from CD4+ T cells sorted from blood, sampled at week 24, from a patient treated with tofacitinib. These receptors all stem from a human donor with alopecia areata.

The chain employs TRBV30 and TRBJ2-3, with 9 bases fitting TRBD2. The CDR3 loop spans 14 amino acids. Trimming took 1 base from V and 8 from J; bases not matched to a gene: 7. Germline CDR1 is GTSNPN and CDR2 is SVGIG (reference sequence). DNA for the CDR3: TGTGCCTGGAGTGAACTAGCGGGCGCGGTTACGCAGTATTTT. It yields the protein CAWSELAGAVTQYF.

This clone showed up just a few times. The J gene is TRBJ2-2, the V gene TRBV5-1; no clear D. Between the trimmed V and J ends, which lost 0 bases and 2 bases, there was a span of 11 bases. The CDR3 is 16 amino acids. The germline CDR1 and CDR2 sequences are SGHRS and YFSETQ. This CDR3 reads CASSLEVQLNTGELFF. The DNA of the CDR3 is TGCGCCAGCAGCTTGGAAGTGCAGTTAAACACCGGGGAGCTGTTTTTT.

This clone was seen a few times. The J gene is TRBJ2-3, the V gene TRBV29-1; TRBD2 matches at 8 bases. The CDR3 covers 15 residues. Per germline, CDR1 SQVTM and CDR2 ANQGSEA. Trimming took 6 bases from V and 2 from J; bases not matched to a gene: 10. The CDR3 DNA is TGCAGCGTCGGCCGGGGGGGCACCACCACAGATACGCAGTATTTT. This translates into CSVGRGGTTTDTQYF.

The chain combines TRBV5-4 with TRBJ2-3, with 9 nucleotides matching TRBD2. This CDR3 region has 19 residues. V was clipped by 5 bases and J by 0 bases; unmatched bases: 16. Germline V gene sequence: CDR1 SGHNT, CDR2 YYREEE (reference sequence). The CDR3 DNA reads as TGTGCCAGCAGGCTCAAGGGGAGTAGCGGGGGACCGAGCACAGATACGCAGTATTTT. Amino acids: CASRLKGSSGGPSTDTQYF.

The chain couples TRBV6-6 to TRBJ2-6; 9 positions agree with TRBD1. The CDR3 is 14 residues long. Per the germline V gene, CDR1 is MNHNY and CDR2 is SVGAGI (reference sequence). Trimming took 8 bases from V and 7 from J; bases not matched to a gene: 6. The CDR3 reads CASLGQGGANVLTF. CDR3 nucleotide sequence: TGTGCCAGCCTGGGACAGGGAGGTGCCAACGTCCTGACTTTC.

The CDR3 loop is CASSPRGDTDTQYF. CDR3 nucleotide sequence: TGTGCCAGCAGTCCGCGGGGAGACACAGATACGCAGTATTTT. This rearrangement joins TRBV25-1 to TRBJ2-3, with a weak D call TRBD2 (6 bases). Trimming pared 5 bases from V and 2 bases from J, leaving 11 bases between. The CDR3 spans 14 residues. Germline values: CDR1 MGHDK, CDR2 SYGVNS.

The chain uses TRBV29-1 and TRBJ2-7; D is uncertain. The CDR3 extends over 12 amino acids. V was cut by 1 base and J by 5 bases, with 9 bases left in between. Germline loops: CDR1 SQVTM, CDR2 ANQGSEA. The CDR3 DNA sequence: TGCAGCGTTGAAGGCCCCCCCGACGAGCAGTACTTC. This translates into CSVEGPPDEQYF.

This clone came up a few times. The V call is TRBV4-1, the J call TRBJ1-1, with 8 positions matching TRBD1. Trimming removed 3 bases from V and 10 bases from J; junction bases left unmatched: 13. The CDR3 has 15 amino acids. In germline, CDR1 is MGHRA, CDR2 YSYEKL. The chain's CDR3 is CASSHPVQGAVGAFF. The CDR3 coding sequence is TGCGCCAGCAGCCATCCGGTCCAGGGGGCGGTGGGAGCTTTCTTT.

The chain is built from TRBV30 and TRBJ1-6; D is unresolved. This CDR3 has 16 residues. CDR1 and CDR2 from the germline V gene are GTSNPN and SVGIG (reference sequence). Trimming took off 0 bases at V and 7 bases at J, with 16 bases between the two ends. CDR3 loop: CAWSVPRAGVNSPLHF. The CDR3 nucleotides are TGTGCCTGGAGTGTCCCGCGGGCAGGAGTGAATTCACCCCTCCACTTT.

The CDR3 DNA reads as TGCGCCAGCAGCTTCCGTACAGGGGCCGGGGAGCTGTTTTTT. Amino acid sequence: CASSFRTGAGELFF. The chain employs TRBV5-1 and TRBJ2-2; 7 bases are shared with TRBD1. In germline, CDR1 is SGHRS, CDR2 YFSETQ. CDR3 size: 14 residues. The ends lost 2 bases at V and 6 bases at J; junction bases unmatched: 4.

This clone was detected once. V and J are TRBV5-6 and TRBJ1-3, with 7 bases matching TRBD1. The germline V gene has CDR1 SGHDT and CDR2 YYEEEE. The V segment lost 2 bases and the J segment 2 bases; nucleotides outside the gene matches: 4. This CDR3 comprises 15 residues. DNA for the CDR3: TGTGCCAGCAGCTTTAGACAGGGAGCTGGAAACACCATATATTTT. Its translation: CASSFRQGAGNTIYF.

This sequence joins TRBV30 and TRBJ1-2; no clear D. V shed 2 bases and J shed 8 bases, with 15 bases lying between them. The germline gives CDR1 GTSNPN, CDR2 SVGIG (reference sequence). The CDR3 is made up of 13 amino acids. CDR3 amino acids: CAWSMGYPLGYTF. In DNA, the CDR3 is TGTGCCTGGAGTATGGGTTACCCCCTCGGCTACACCTTC.

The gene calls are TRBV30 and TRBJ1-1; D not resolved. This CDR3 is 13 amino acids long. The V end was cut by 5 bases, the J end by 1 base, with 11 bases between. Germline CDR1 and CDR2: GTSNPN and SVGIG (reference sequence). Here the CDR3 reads CAWGAWENTEAFF. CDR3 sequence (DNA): TGTGCCTGGGGAGCTTGGGAGAACACTGAAGCTTTCTTT.

The CDR3, as DNA: TGTGCCTGGAGTAAGGGACTAGCGGGTGGCGACGAGCAGTACTTC. Its translation: CAWSKGLAGGDEQYF. The rearrangement uses TRBV30 and TRBJ2-7, with 12 bases that match TRBD2. Germline loops: CDR1 GTSNPN, CDR2 SVGIG (reference sequence). The CDR3 is 15 amino acids. V lost 2 bases, J lost 5 bases, and 7 bases stayed unmatched.

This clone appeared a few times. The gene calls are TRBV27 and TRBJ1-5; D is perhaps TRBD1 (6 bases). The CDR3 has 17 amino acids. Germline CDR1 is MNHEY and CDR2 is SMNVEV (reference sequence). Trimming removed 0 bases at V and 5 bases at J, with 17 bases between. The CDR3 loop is CASSLSSMRGRYQPQHF. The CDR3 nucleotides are TGTGCCAGCAGTTTATCGTCCATGCGGGGGCGGTATCAGCCCCAGCATTTT.

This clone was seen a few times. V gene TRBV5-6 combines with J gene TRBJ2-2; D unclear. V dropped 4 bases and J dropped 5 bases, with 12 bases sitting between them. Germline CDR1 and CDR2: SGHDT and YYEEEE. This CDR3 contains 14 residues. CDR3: CASSPVGRTGELFF. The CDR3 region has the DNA TGTGCCAGCAGCCCGGTAGGGCGGACCGGGGAGCTGTTTTTT. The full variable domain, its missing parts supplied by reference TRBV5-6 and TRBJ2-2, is DAGVTQSPTHLIKTRGQQVTLRCSPKSGHDTVSWYQQALGQGPQFIFQYYEEEERQRGNFPDRFSGHQFPNYSSELNVNALLLGDSALYLCASSPVGRTGELFFGEGSRLTVL.

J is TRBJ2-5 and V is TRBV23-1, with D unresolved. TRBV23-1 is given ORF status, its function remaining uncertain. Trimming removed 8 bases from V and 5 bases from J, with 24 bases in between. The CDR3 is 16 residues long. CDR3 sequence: CASSLKLARGGETQYF. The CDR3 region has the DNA TGCGCCAGCTCGTTAAAGTTGGCGAGAGGTGGGGAGACCCAGTACTTC.

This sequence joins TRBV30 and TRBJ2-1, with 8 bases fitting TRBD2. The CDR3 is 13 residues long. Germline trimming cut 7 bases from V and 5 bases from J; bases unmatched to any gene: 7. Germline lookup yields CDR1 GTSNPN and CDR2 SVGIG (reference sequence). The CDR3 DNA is TGTGCCTCCCGGGGGGGGTATAACAATGAGCAGTTCTTC. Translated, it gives CASRGGYNNEQFF.

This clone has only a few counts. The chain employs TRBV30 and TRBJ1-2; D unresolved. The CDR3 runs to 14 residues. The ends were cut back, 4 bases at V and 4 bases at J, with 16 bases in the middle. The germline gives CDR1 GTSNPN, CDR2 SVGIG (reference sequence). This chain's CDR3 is CAWTSRAPLYGYTF. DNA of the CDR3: TGTGCCTGGACCTCCCGGGCCCCCCTCTATGGCTACACCTTC.

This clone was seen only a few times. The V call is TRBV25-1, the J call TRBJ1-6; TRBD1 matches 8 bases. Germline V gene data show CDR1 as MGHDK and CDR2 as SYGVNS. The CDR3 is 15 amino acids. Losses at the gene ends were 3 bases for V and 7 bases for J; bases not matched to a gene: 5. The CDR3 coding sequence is TGTGCCAGCAGTGACCCGACAGGGGTCAATTCACCCCTCCACTTT. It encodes CASSDPTGVNSPLHF.

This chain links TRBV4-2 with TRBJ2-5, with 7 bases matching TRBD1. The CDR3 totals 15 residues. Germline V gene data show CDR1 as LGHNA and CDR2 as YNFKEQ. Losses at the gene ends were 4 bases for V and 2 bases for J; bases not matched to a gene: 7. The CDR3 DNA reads TGTGCCAGCAGCCCCGGCCGGGACAGTCAAGAGACCCAGTACTTC. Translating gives CASSPGRDSQETQYF.

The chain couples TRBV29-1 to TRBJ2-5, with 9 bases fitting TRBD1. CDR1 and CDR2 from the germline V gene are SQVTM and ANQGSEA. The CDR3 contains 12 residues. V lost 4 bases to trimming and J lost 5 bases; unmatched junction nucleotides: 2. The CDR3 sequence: CSVATGGETQYF. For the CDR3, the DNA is TGCAGCGTTGCGACAGGGGGGGAGACCCAGTACTTC.

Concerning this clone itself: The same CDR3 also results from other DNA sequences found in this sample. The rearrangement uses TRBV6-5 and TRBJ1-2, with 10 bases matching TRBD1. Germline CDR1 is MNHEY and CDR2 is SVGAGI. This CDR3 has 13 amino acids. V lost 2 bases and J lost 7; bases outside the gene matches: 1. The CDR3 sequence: CASSYRTGGGYTF. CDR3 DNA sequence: TGTGCCAGCAGTTACCGGACAGGGGGTGGCTACACCTTC.

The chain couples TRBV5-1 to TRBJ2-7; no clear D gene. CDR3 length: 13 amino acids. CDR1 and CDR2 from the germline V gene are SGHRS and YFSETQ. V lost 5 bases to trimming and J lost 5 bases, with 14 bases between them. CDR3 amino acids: CASRLLPGNEQYF. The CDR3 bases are TGCGCCAGCAGACTCCTTCCCGGAAACGAGCAGTACTTC. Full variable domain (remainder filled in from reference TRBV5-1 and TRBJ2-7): KAGVTQTPRYLIKTRGQQVTLSCSPISGHRSVSWYQQTPGQGLQFLFEYFSETQRNKGNFPGRFSGRQFSNSRSEMNVSTLELGDSALYLCASRLLPGNEQYFGPGTRLTVT.